This T cell receptor beta chain was captured by sequencing in a study of T cells in Graves' hyperthyroidism and ophthalmopathy. The sample holds a few counts of this clonotype. Germline CDR1 DFQATT, CDR2 SNEGSKA (reference sequence). Between the trimmed V and J ends, which lost 7 bases and 2 bases, there was a span of 16 bases. The CDR3 contains 14 residues. From RNA transcripts, TCR beta CDR3 regions were amplified. Using the HTBI primer set, a first-round RT-PCR was run on the TCR CDR3. Each CDR3 protein is one row after TCRdb ran MiXCR on the multiplex PCR reads. Of more than 300,000 distinct CDR3 sequences detected, about 14% appear once; the ten largest clones hold about 22%.

This TCR came from a woman aged 25 to 45 with Graves' hyperthyroidism. Sequenced: blood. The chain combines TRBV20-1 with TRBJ2-3, with D possibly called TRBD1 or TRBD2 (5 bases each). CDR3 sequence: CSVPRGTATDTQYF. In DNA, the CDR3 is TGCAGTGTCCCCCGAGGGACCGCCACAGATACGCAGTATTTT.